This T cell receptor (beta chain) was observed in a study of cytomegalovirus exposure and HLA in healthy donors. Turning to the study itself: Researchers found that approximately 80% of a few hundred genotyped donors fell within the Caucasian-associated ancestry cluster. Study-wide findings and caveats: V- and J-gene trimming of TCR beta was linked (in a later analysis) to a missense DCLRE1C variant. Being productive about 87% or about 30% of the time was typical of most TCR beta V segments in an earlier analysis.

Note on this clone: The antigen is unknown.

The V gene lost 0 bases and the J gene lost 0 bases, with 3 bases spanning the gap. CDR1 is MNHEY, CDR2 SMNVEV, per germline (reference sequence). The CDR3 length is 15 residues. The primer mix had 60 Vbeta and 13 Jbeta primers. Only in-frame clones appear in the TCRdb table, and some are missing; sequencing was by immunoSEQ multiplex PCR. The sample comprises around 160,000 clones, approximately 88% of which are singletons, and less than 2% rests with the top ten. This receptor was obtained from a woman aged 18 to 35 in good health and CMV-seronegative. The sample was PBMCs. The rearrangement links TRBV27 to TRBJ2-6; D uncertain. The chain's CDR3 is CASSLSSSGANVLTF. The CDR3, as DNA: TGTGCCAGCAGTTTATCCTCCTCTGGGGCCAACGTCCTGACTTTC.